This T cell receptor beta chain was observed in a study of cytomegalovirus exposure and HLA in healthy donors (TCRdb year 2017). Looking at the study overall: In an earlier analysis of roughly 500 of the donors, 250 to 300 Gb of sequence data and 120 million or so unique TCR beta sequences from about 180 million T cells were reported. In an earlier analysis of 550 to 700 of the donors, high-throughput TCR beta sequencing was used to judge whether each TCR beta V gene segment behaved as functional or pseudogenic. Besides the first cohort of roughly 640 subjects, a separate validation cohort made up of over a hundred different subjects was used. Donor age, sex, ethnicity and CMV serostatus were compiled alongside the repertoire data. To predict cytomegalovirus infection status, the study combined high-throughput TCR immunosequencing, statistical association of individual TCRs with disease status, and machine learning. Roughly 5 DR-DQ haplotypes were treated as single units for association and clustering because of strong linkage in the cohort. Every repertoire in the discovery cohort had been generated on one and the same sequencing platform. The number of donors typed differed by locus, with about 629-640 for A, B, C, DRB1 and DQB1, around 560 for DQA1, 600 to 610 for DPA1, and some 440 for DPB1. The study aimed to test whether signatures of past pathogen exposure could be identified by cataloging public T cell receptors. Genome-wide SNP genotypes for about 65% of the roughly 670 donors were used in a later genetic analysis, which treated that subset as a discovery cohort. The T cell repertoires of 666 subjects were profiled by immunosequencing and related to cytomegalovirus serostatus. An early release covering approximately 600 HLA-typed donors comprised about 320 gigabases of sequencing data and some 79 million unique TCR sequences. Of the 350 to 450 genotyped donors, approximately 82% fell in the genetic ancestry cluster associated with self-reported Caucasian donors. HLA typing included class I and class II loci at four-digit resolution. To study patterns of TCR occurrence, a later analysis re-analyzed previously published TCR beta repertoires from hundreds of donors and added high-resolution HLA genotyping. Among a few hundred genotyped donors of the cohort, an average of approximately 250,000 unique TCR beta nucleotide sequences were sequenced per donor, approximately 20% of them non-productive. Rather than using new phenotypic data, the later analysis identified candidate immune exposures from TCR beta sequences and from how often those sequences occurred across donors.

Overall study outcomes, separate from this receptor: A cluster of highly shared sequence variants was judged likely to be a technical artifact of the sequencing pipeline. It was suggested by the authors that the approach could potentially be generalized to other disease states and immunological phenotypes. The study gave a list of some 150 TCR beta chains associated with cytomegalovirus. In an earlier analysis of fewer than 700 of the donors, most TCR beta V segments appeared in productive rearrangements about 87% or about 30% of the time, broadly matching IMGT annotations. A later analysis found that HLA-associated TCR beta chains were more clonally expanded and had lower generation probabilities than equally common non-associated chains. According to a later analysis, most CMV-associated TCR beta chains appeared to be HLA-restricted, and the HLA associations seemed to be driven largely by CMV exposure. Compared with the approximately 710-donor mean, donors in an Asian-associated ancestry cluster had fewer N-insertions in productive TCRs, according to a later genetic analysis. Correlated functional status among segregating V segments might reflect linkage disequilibrium, but an unknown experimental factor could not be ruled out. Most TCR sequences were observed very rarely across donors, whereas some public TCRs were present in many individuals. In a later analysis, TCR association rates were found to vary across HLA loci, with the most associated TCRs seen for DRB1 alleles and the fewest for HLA-C alleles. An association between a missense DCLRE1C variant and V-gene and J-gene trimming of TCR beta chains was found in a later genetic analysis and replicated in an independent cohort. For the cohort, immune exposure information was limited to CMV serostatus. Because counts were too low, roughly 18 rarely observed V segments, including chromosome 9 orphons, were left out of the earlier analysis of approximately 580 of the donors. In both the original and validation cohorts, the classifier was reported to diagnose cytomegalovirus status with high specificity and sensitivity. Sequencing depth was assumed to be roughly uniform across donors in the presence/absence analyses, though that assumption may not hold. In vitro tests confirmed that a few of the cytomegalovirus-associated TCR beta chains recognize cytomegalovirus antigens. When HLA alleles, especially DR and DQ, strongly co-occurred, TCR associations were difficult to assign to individual alleles. Because some donors lacked HLA typing at each locus, the association tests relied only on the typed subset. In a later analysis, several top co-occurrence clusters were reported to appear linked to parvovirus B19, influenza, CMV and Epstein-Barr virus. In this cohort, only TCR beta chains were sequenced, and detectable features were limited by the absence of alpha or paired-chain data. In a later analysis, over 15,000 TCR beta sequences were associated with specific HLA alleles at a false discovery rate of 0.05. A further reported finding was that TCR beta sequences accurately predicted the HLA-A and HLA-B alleles for most subjects in the first cohort.

The library was produced with the immunoSEQ multiplex PCR assay. For the multiplex PCR, a mixture combining 60 forward primers for TCR Vbeta segments and 13 reverse primers for TCR Jbeta segments was used. A multiplex PCR assay on genomic DNA amplified the CDR3 region of rearranged TCR beta genes. The amplified TCR beta libraries were sequenced on the Illumina HiSeq System as 87-base-pair reads. The original pipeline was this. A later analysis tallied 80 million to 95 million unique TCR beta chains across the 666 repertoires, and approximately 9.9 million of those chains were shared by two or more donors. Raw reads were error-corrected and collapsed into unique sequences with a nearest-neighbor algorithm that merged closely related sequences to remove PCR and sequencing errors. To assign V, D and J gene segments, CDR3 sequences were aligned to IMGT reference sequences. For a sequence to be retained, at least a six-nucleotide match to both a V gene segment and a J gene segment was required. A rearrangement was called productive if the CDR3 had no stop codons and remained in frame with V and J, and every other rearrangement was called non-productive. CDR3 was defined according to IMGT convention as the region running from the second conserved V-encoded cysteine to the conserved J-encoded phenylalanine. In an earlier analysis of around 600 of the donors, sequences lacking an unambiguous match to a single V gene segment were excluded. An earlier analysis of around 600 of the donors classified V segments as functional when productive rearrangements were above 56.7% and as segregating when the standard deviation between donors was above 5%. A statistical classification framework was built for diagnosing cytomegalovirus status from the catalog of TCR beta chain sequences. In a later analysis, TCR nucleotide sequences were compared against IMGT/GENE-DB human TR gene sequences so that V and J genes could be assigned. In a later analysis, CDR3 sequences and most-parsimonious VDJ recombination scenarios were assigned using the TCRdist pipeline. In a later analysis, each TCR beta chain was defined by its CDR3 amino acid sequence together with its V-gene family, and reads lacking a unique V-gene family were excluded. As a way to deal with suspected cross-contamination and a sequencing artifact, a later analysis dropped 450 to 600 nucleotide sequences that were highly shared and had low generation probability. For each public chain, a later analysis derived a clonal expansion index from normalized ranks of inferred template counts within each repertoire. In a later analysis, generation probabilities were computed using a VDJ recombination model fitted to out-of-frame rearrangements, and the results were checked against IGoR. In a later analysis, hypergeometric tests were used to score TCR-TCR, TCR-HLA and TCR-CMV co-occurrence, with a repertoire-size bias correction applied to TCR pairs. To estimate false discovery rates, a later analysis permuted the HLA or CMV assignments 20 times. A later analysis grouped co-occurring TCRs with DBSCAN, adding TCRdist sequence similarity when clustering within HLA-allele-positive subsets. Co-occurrence clustering excluded repertoires with fewer than 30,000 or more than 120,000 public chains, plus five with anomalous nucleotide sharing. TCRdb retrieved this table from immuneACCESS and kept in-frame rearrangements only. Not all clones are present; in checked studies, unresolved V genes account for under half, and no reason is known for the remainder. The V and J calls and clone size were taken over from that table, and D and trimming were inferred from the DNA. In all, the sample holds about 150,000 clones, and less than 90% of those were seen once. The ten biggest clones cover roughly 6.3% of the sample.

For this clone: Its antigen remains undetermined. Per-base quality was not reported, and no clone a single base away is much larger than it.

The cohort consisted of some 730 healthy bone marrow donors. All cohort members were sampled while nominally healthy, although unrecorded immune exposures were likely present. The donor was CMV seropositive and belonged to the group of 250 to 350 seropositive cohort members. A peripheral blood sample was collected from each donor, and TCR beta sequencing was performed on peripheral blood mononuclear cells. Genomic DNA extraction from the blood cell samples was performed with the Qiagen DNeasy Blood Extraction Kit. This TCR was sampled from a male donor in good health and CMV-seropositive. Sequences were obtained from PBMCs.

The bases are TGTGCCATTAACAGGGCTTTGGACTATGGCTACACCTTC. Translated, it reads CAINRALDYGYTF. The chain was built from TRBV7-3 and TRBJ1-2, with a tentative D gene TRBD1 over 6 matching bases. Trimming removed 10 bases from V and 3 bases from J, leaving 15 bases between the germline ends. As encoded in the germline V gene, CDR1 is SGHTA while CDR2 is FQGTGA. The CDR3 goes from the cysteine to the phenylalanine over 13 residues. The read is trimmed to its CDR3 DNA, 39 bases read in frame from base 1.